This T cell receptor (beta chain) was sequenced during a study of T cells after posttransplantation cyclophosphamide. Findings of the study overall: Blood and skin or GI T cell repertoires showed limited TRB overlap.

Sampled 1 year posttransplant, controls received myeloablative marrow transplants, methotrexate and a calcineurin inhibitor. Measured with immunoSEQ multiplex PCR; TCRdb has only the in-frame clones, and not every one. This sample has 20,000 to 25,000 clones, with 89% found just once. This CDR3 contains 17 residues. CDR1 and CDR2 (germline): LNHDA, SQIVND (reference sequence). The ends lost 4 bases at V and 2 bases at J; junction bases unmatched: 5. About this clone: Its antigen is currently unknown.

The input for sequencing was PBMCs, taken after an allogeneic stem cell transplant with a calcineurin inhibitor and methotrexate. The receptor's source is a female patient aged 45 to 65 who received an allogeneic stem cell transplant from an unrelated donor, was CMV-positive, and had chronic GVHD only. Some T cells may trace back to the graft donor. The chain has TRBV19 and TRBJ2-2; TRBD2 matches 12 bases. The CDR3 loop is CASSTEGLAGNTGELFF. As DNA, the CDR3 is TGTGCCAGTAGTACAGAAGGACTAGCGGGAAACACCGGGGAGCTGTTTTTT.